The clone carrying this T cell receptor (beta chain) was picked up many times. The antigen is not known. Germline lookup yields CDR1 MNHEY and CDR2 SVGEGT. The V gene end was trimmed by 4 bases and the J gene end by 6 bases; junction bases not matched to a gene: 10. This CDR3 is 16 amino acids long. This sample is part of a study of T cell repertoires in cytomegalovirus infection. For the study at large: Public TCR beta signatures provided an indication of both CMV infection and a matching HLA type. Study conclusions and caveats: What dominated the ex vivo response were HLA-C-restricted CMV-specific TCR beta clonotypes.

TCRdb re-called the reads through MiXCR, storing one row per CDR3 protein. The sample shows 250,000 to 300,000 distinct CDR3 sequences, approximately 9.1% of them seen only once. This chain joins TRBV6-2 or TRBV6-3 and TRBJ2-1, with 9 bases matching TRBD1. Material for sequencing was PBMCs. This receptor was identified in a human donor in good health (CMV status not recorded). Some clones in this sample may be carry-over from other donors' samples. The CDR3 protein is CASSSRATTGGNEQFF. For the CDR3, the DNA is TGTGCCAGCAGTTCCAGAGCGACGACAGGGGGCAATGAGCAGTTCTTC.